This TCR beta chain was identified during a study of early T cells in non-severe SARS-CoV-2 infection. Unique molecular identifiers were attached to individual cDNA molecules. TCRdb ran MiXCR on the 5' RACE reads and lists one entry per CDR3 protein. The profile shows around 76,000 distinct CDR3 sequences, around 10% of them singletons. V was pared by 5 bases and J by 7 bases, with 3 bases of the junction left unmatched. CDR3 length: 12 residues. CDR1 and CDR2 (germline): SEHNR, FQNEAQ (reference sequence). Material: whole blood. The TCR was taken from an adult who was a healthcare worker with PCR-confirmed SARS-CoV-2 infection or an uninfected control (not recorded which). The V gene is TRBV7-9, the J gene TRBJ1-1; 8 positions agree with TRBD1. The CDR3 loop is CASSLTGGEAFF. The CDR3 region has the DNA TGTGCCAGCAGCCTTACAGGGGGTGAAGCTTTCTTT.